These 10 T cell receptor beta chains share one sample of origin, sequenced in a study of blood T cell repertoires in COVID-19. Assay: immunoSEQ multiplex PCR; the TCRdb copy retains only in-frame clones and omits some. Among about 480,000 clones, approximately 90% were seen once, and the ten largest hold just over 8%. What was sequenced was PBMCs or T cells enriched from blood (not recorded which). These receptors were taken from a woman aged 60 to 75 who had recovered from COVID-19.

This clone showed up just once. This sequence joins TRBV6-1 and TRBJ2-7; 8 bases fit TRBD1. Per germline, CDR1 MNHNS and CDR2 SASEGT. The CDR3 is 13 residues long. Trimming cost V 6 bases and J 4 bases; bases outside gene matches: 5. The CDR3 region has the DNA TGTGCCAGCAGGGAGACAGGGGTATACGAGCAGTACTTC. Protein: CASRETGVYEQYF.

A single count supports this clone. This sequence joins TRBV3-1 (or the pseudogene TRBV3-2) and TRBJ1-1; D unresolved. Germline CDR1 is LGHDT and CDR2 is YNNKEL (reference sequence). Trimming took off 5 bases at V and 4 bases at J, with 14 bases between the two ends. This CDR3 is built from 14 residues. Here the CDR3 DNA reads TGTGCCAGCAGCGCCTCGGCGGGAGGCACTGAAGCTTTCTTT. Amino acids: CASSASAGGTEAFF.

This chain uses TRBV11-2 with TRBJ1-2, with D uncertain. Germline V lookup: CDR1 SGHAT, CDR2 FQNNGV. This CDR3 region has 13 residues. Between the trimmed V and J ends, which lost 3 bases and 2 bases, there was a span of 7 bases. The CDR3 DNA sequence: TGTGCCAGCAGCTTCACGGAGAACTATGGCTACACCTTC. Translation: CASSFTENYGYTF. Filled out from reference TRBV11-2 and TRBJ1-2, the complete variable domain reads EAGVAQSPRYKIIEKRQSVAFWCNPISGHATLYWYQQILGQGPKLLIQFQNNGVVDDSQLPKDRFSAERLKGVDSTLKIQPAKLEDSAVYLCASSFTENYGYTFGSGTRLTVV.

This clone has more than one count but fewer than ten. V is TRBV11-2 and J is TRBJ1-2; 7 bases are a match to TRBD1. This CDR3 has 14 amino acids. V gave up 5 bases and J gave up 0 bases; unmatched junction bases: 3. Looked up from germline, CDR1 is SGHAT and CDR2 is FQNNGV. The CDR3 coding sequence is TGTGCCAGCAGCCGGGACAGTACTAACTATGGCTACACCTTC. Its protein is CASSRDSTNYGYTF.

The rearrangement joins TRBV5-1 to TRBJ2-1; 7 bases match TRBD2. The CDR3 spans 14 residues. Trimming took 6 bases from V and 3 from J; bases not matched to a gene: 6. CDR1 SGHRS and CDR2 YFSETQ come from the germline V gene. CDR3 residues: CASTPGGDYNEQFF. The DNA of the CDR3 is TGCGCCAGCACACCGGGGGGAGACTACAATGAGCAGTTCTTC.

The chain employs TRBV20-1 and TRBJ1-2; 8 nucleotides agree with TRBD1. The V segment lost 3 bases and the J segment 8 bases; nucleotides outside the gene matches: 11. The CDR3 covers 14 residues. Looked up from germline, CDR1 is DFQATT and CDR2 is SNEGSKA (reference sequence). The CDR3 DNA sequence: TGCAGTGCTAGTTCCCCGGGACAGGCCGAAGGCTACACCTTC. Translation gives CSASSPGQAEGYTF.

This clone has only one observation. The chain recombines TRBV14 with TRBJ1-1; D unclear. The V end lost 0 bases, the J end lost 11 bases, and 10 bases lay between the germline ends. Germline-derived CDR1 and CDR2 are SGHDN and FVKESK. The CDR3 consists of 12 residues. CDR3 nucleotides: TGTGCCAGCAGCCAAGAAGCGCACCTTGCTTTCTTT. It specifies CASSQEAHLAFF.

The J gene is TRBJ2-1, the V gene TRBV18; 8 bases agree with TRBD2. CDR1 and CDR2 from the germline V gene are KGHSH and LQKENI. The CDR3 spans 15 residues. V gave up 0 bases and J gave up 12 bases; unmatched junction bases: 10. The CDR3 nucleotides are TGTGCCAGCTCACCACCCGCGGGGGGCCCCCCCGTGCAGTTCTTC. This sequence encodes CASSPPAGGPPVQFF.

The chain is built from TRBV14 and TRBJ1-2; D possibly corresponds to TRBD1 (5 bases). The CDR3 is made up of 12 amino acids. Deletions cut 5 bases from V and 5 bases from J, with 9 bases between. Germline V gene lookup returns CDR1 SGHDN and CDR2 FVKESK. DNA for the CDR3: TGTGCCAGCAGCGTACAGGATTATGGCTACACCTTC. Amino acid sequence: CASSVQDYGYTF.

The chain combines TRBV18 with TRBJ2-2; weak D call: TRBD2 (5 bases). Germline V lookup: CDR1 KGHSH, CDR2 LQKENI. The V gene lost 2 bases and the J gene lost 7 bases, with 8 bases spanning the gap. This CDR3 comprises 13 residues. The CDR3 DNA is TGTGCCAGCTCACCAGAGGGCGTCGGGGAGCTGTTTTTT. Amino acids: CASSPEGVGELFF. Variable domain in full (rest from reference TRBV18 and TRBJ2-2): NAGVMQNPRHLVRRRGQEARLRCSPMKGHSHVYWYRQLPEEGLKFMVYLQKENIIDESGMPKERFSAEFPKEGPSILRIQQVVRGDSAAYFCASSPEGVGELFFGEGSRLTVL.